This entry lists 9 T cell receptor beta chains sequenced from one sample in a study of identical twins. One entry per CDR3 protein results from TCRdb running MiXCR on the 5' RACE reads. The repertoire consists of 250,000 to 350,000 distinct CDR3 sequences, with around 8.8% occurring once and the leading ten covering about 2.1%. The same specimen was also included in a second study, on yellow fever vaccine responses in identical twins.

Sample: memory (CD45RO+) T cells sorted from blood. The receptors shown here come from a woman younger than 30 in good health.

This clonotype was recorded at least ten times. This chain links TRBV29-1 with TRBJ2-4; TRBD2 aligns across 7 bases. The CDR3 consists of 13 residues. V shed 4 bases, J shed 5 bases, and the junction held 5 bases outside the gene matches. Germline V gene lookup returns CDR1 SQVTM and CDR2 ANQGSEA. The DNA of the CDR3 is TGCAGCGTTGGGGCGGGAGACCAAAACATTCAGTACTTC. The encoded protein is CSVGAGDQNIQYF.

At least ten counts were recorded for this clonotype. The chain combines TRBV28 with TRBJ2-7; 13 nucleotides match TRBD2. The germline V gene encodes CDR1 MDHEN and CDR2 SYDVKM. J lost 0 bases, V lost 2 bases, and 7 bases had no gene match. The CDR3 is 18 amino acids. The CDR3 bases are TGTGCCAGCAGTTTAGATACTAGCGGGAGGGCTAGCTCCTACGAGCAGTACTTC. Its translation is CASSLDTSGRASSYEQYF. The full variable domain, completed using reference TRBV28 and TRBJ2-7, is DVKVTQSSRYLVKRTGEKVFLECVQDMDHENMFWYRQDPGLGLRLIYFSYDVKMKEKGDIPEGYSVSREKKERFSLILESASTNQTSMYLCASSLDTSGRASSYEQYFGPGTRLTVT.

J is TRBJ1-2 and V is TRBV5-5; the D gene is possibly TRBD1 (5 bases). Germline loops: CDR1 SGHKS, CDR2 YYEKEE (reference sequence). The germline V and J ends were trimmed by 2 bases and 8 bases, with 22 bases remaining between them. CDR3 length equals 16 residues. The CDR3 nucleotides read TGTGCCAGCAGCTTTATCGGCACGCAGGGAAGCGGAGGCTACACCTTC. The encoded protein is CASSFIGTQGSGGYTF. The full variable domain, in which reference TRBV5-5 and TRBJ1-2 provide the parts outside the CDR3, is DAGVTQSPTHLIKTRGQQVTLRCSPISGHKSVSWYQQVLGQGPQFIFQYYEKEERGRGNFPDRFSARQFPNYSSELNVNALLLGDSALYLCASSFIGTQGSGGYTFGSGTRLTVV.

This rearrangement joins TRBV29-1 to TRBJ1-2, with no clear D. CDR1 and CDR2 (germline): SQVTM, ANQGSEA. Trimming stripped 5 bases from V and 8 bases from J, with 15 bases between. The length of the CDR3 is 12 residues. CDR3 region: CSVPAALWGYTF. CDR3 DNA: TGCAGCGTTCCGGCGGCCTTATGGGGCTACACCTTC.

This clonotype was observed many times. The chain combines TRBV4-2 with TRBJ2-2; 8 nucleotides agree with TRBD2. Germline CDR1 is LGHNA and CDR2 is YNFKEQ. This CDR3 is built from 18 residues. J lost 7 bases, V lost 4 bases, and 17 bases had no gene match. The chain's CDR3 is CASSPGKVGAGEDGELFF. The CDR3 nucleotides are TGTGCCAGCAGCCCGGGCAAAGTTGGAGCGGGAGAGGACGGGGAGCTGTTTTTT.

The chain has TRBV5-8 and TRBJ2-1; the D gene is possibly TRBD1 (5 bases). Germline CDR1 and CDR2: SGHTS and YDEGEE. This CDR3 has 15 amino acids. V lost 0 bases and J 0 bases, leaving 7 bases between the germline ends. The CDR3 loop is CASSLVTVSYNEQFF. The CDR3 DNA reads TGTGCCAGCAGCTTGGTGACAGTCTCCTACAATGAGCAGTTCTTC.

The V gene is TRBV20-1, the J gene TRBJ2-3; 10 bases are a match to TRBD2. V was pared by 1 base and J by 5 bases, with 6 bases of the junction left unmatched. The length of the CDR3 is 15 residues. Germline CDR1 is DFQATT and CDR2 is SNEGSKA (reference sequence). The CDR3 nucleotides are TGCAGTGCTAGAGTCAGCGGGAGGGCCGGAGATACGCAGTATTTT. As protein: CSARVSGRAGDTQYF.

A few counts support this clonotype. The V gene is TRBV6-1, the J gene TRBJ2-5; 7 nucleotides match TRBD2. Germline loops: CDR1 MNHNS, CDR2 SASEGT. This CDR3 has 14 amino acids. V was pared by 8 bases and J by 5 bases, with 11 bases of the junction left unmatched. The DNA for the CDR3 is TGTGCCAGCGCGACTAGCTCCCTCGGGGAGACCCAGTACTTC. As protein: CASATSSLGETQYF.

The table lists this clonotype with many counts. This sequence joins TRBV18 and TRBJ2-5; no clear D gene. V was clipped by 1 base and J by 1 base, with 7 bases between them. This CDR3 is 14 amino acids long. CDR1 is KGHSH, CDR2 LQKENI, per germline. The CDR3 DNA follows: TGTGCCAGCTCACCACTTCACAGCCAAGAGACCCAGTACTTC. Its protein product is CASSPLHSQETQYF.